These 31 T cell receptor beta chains came from one sample sequenced in a study of OX40 agonist ivuxolimab in advanced cancers. The table came from immunoSEQ multiplex PCR; TCRdb's copy has only in-frame clones and leaves some out. The sample lists roughly 53,000 clones; around 85% were seen once. Sample: CD4+ or CD8+ T cells sorted from blood, taken in a trial of the OX40 agonist ivuxolimab. All receptors come from an adult with an advanced solid tumor such as melanoma, head and neck, liver or kidney cancer.

This clone was counted only a few times. The chain is built from TRBV5-4 and TRBJ1-1; no firm D call. V was shortened by 4 bases and J by 0 bases, with 13 bases between the two germline ends. The CDR3 runs 15 residues. Germline CDR1 reads SGHNT; CDR2 reads YYREEE (reference sequence). Here the CDR3 reads CASSPAGGLNTEAFF. In nucleotides, the CDR3 is TGTGCCAGCAGCCCGGCGGGCGGCTTGAACACTGAAGCTTTCTTT.

This clone was picked up one time. The chain joins TRBV27 to TRBJ2-5; perhaps TRBD1 as D (6 bases). The V gene's germline CDR1 is MNHEY and CDR2 SMNVEV (reference sequence). This CDR3 spans 15 amino acids. Trimming left V 2 bases short and J 2 bases short, with 12 bases between. CDR3 coding DNA: TGTGCCAGCAGTTTAAGAGGGACAATACAAGAGACCCAGTACTTC. Translating gives CASSLRGTIQETQYF.

This chain uses TRBV30 with TRBJ2-3; 12 bases map to TRBD2. Germline CDR1 and CDR2: GTSNPN and SVGIG (reference sequence). V shed 5 bases, J shed 4 bases, and the junction held 4 bases outside the gene matches. This CDR3 has 14 amino acids. DNA of the CDR3: TGTGCCTGGCAACTAGCGGGAGGTTCAGATACGCAGTATTTT. It yields the protein CAWQLAGGSDTQYF.

The V gene is TRBV30, the J gene TRBJ1-2; no clear D gene. V gave up 0 bases and J gave up 3 bases, with 5 bases separating them. This CDR3 contains 12 residues. CDR1 GTSNPN and CDR2 SVGIG come from the germline V gene (reference sequence). The CDR3 DNA follows: TGTGCCTGGAGTGTAAGTGACTATGGCTACACCTTC. Its translation: CAWSVSDYGYTF.

The V and J genes are TRBV11-3 and TRBJ2-4, with 7 bases fitting TRBD2. Germline V gene sequence: CDR1 SGHNT, CDR2 YENEEA. The CDR3 runs to 15 residues. Unmatched junction bases numbered 8, after V lost 5 bases and J lost 4 bases. Here the CDR3 DNA reads TGTGCCAGCAGCCCCCCCGGGACTACAAAAAACATTCAGTACTTC. Translated, it gives CASSPPGTTKNIQYF.

This chain uses TRBV7-3 with TRBJ2-1, with 11 bases aligning to TRBD1. CDR1 is SGHTA, CDR2 FQGTGA, per germline. This CDR3 region has 16 residues. The ends lost 1 base at V and 3 bases at J; junction bases unmatched: 2. CDR3 DNA sequence: TGTGCCAGCAGCTTAATTGGGACAGGGGGCTACAATGAGCAGTTCTTC. It translates to CASSLIGTGGYNEQFF.

The chain carries TRBV4-1 and TRBJ2-5; weak D call: TRBD1 (6 bases). The CDR3 loop spans 16 amino acids. Trimming shortened V by 0 bases and J by 13 bases, and 24 bases separated the two germline ends. Germline CDR1 reads MGHRA; CDR2 reads YSYEKL. The CDR3 region is CASSQDRDSNRAGVYF. For the CDR3, the DNA is TGCGCCAGCAGCCAAGATCGAGATTCAAACAGGGCTGGGGTGTACTTC.

J is TRBJ1-1 and V is TRBV18, with 9 bases lining up with TRBD1. V gave up 1 base and J gave up 7 bases; unmatched junction bases: 7. CDR1 KGHSH and CDR2 LQKENI come from the germline V gene. The CDR3 is made up of 15 amino acids. In nucleotides, the CDR3 is TGTGCCAGCTCACCACTAAACAGGGGGCGAGGTGAAGCTTTCTTT. Translation: CASSPLNRGRGEAFF.

CDR3: CASSYEGGGYTF. The CDR3 DNA sequence: TGTGCCAGCAGTTACGAGGGAGGAGGCTACACCTTC. The chain combines TRBV6-6 with TRBJ1-2; D remains unclear. This CDR3 has 12 amino acids. The V end lost 2 bases, the J end lost 8 bases, and 9 bases lay between the germline ends. The V gene's germline CDR1 is MNHNY and CDR2 SVGAGI (reference sequence).

This clone has just a few counts. J is TRBJ2-1 and V is TRBV5-6, with 10 bases aligning to TRBD1. The germline V gene has CDR1 SGHDT and CDR2 YYEEEE. The J segment lost 6 bases and the V segment lost 3 bases, leaving 12 bases of the junction unmatched. CDR3 length: 17 residues. Here the CDR3 DNA reads TGTGCCAGCAGCTCCCGACAGGGGGCGGGGAGGGTCAATGAGCAGTTCTTC. The encoded protein is CASSSRQGAGRVNEQFF.

The gene calls are TRBV7-8 and TRBJ2-7; a weak D match, TRBD2 (6 bases). The CDR3 covers 18 residues. In germline, CDR1 is SGHVS, CDR2 FQNEAQ. Trimming cost V 0 bases and J 3 bases, with 21 bases left between them. This CDR3 is CASSLANSRRGYYYEQYF. CDR3 in DNA: TGTGCCAGCAGCTTAGCTAACAGCCGTCGGGGGTATTACTACGAGCAGTACTTC.

The sample holds a few counts of this clone. The V and J genes are TRBV29-1 and TRBJ1-3; D is uncertain. The CDR3 is made up of 13 amino acids. Deletions cut 4 bases from V and 3 bases from J, with 10 bases between. Germline V gene data show CDR1 as SQVTM and CDR2 as ANQGSEA. The CDR3 DNA follows: TGCAGCGTTGGTTTGGGATTTGGAAACACCATATATTTT. This gives the protein CSVGLGFGNTIYF.

The chain combines TRBV5-1 with TRBJ2-2; D uncertain. Germline loops: CDR1 SGHRS, CDR2 YFSETQ. This CDR3 has 15 residues. V gave up 0 bases and J gave up 0 bases, with 6 bases separating them. The CDR3 loop reads CASSLGGTNTGELFF. The CDR3 DNA follows: TGCGCCAGCAGCTTGGGTGGGACGAACACCGGGGAGCTGTTTTTT.

Here the CDR3 DNA reads TGTGCCAGCAGTTTAACCGGGACAGTTCTTAATGAAAAACTGTTTTTT. Its translation: CASSLTGTVLNEKLFF. The chain uses TRBV28 and TRBJ1-4, with 7 bases matching TRBD1. The CDR3 runs to 16 residues. Germline CDR1 MDHEN, CDR2 SYDVKM. The J segment lost 4 bases and the V segment lost 2 bases, leaving 7 bases of the junction unmatched.

The J gene is TRBJ2-2, the V gene TRBV7-7, with TRBD2 matching over 11 bases. The CDR3 spans 17 residues. Looked up from germline, CDR1 is SSHAT and CDR2 is FNYEAQ (reference sequence). With 2 bases clipped from V and 6 bases from J, the junction kept 8 bases outside the gene matches. CDR3 bases: TGTGCCAGCAGCTTAATCCACCTAGCGGGAGGAGCCGGGGAGCTGTTTTTT. Translating gives CASSLIHLAGGAGELFF. Combining the CDR3 with reference TRBV7-7 and TRBJ2-2 gives the whole variable domain GAGVSQSPRYKVTKRGQDVTLRCDPISSHATLYWYQQALGQGPEFLTYFNYEAQPDKSGLPSDRFSAERPEGSISTLTIQRTEQRDSAMYRCASSLIHLAGGAGELFFGEGSRLTVL.

The rearrangement uses TRBV6-5 and TRBJ1-5, with a possible D match to TRBD1 (5 bases). The germline V gene has CDR1 MNHEY and CDR2 SVGAGI. The CDR3 sequence is 15 residues long. The V gene lost 6 bases and the J gene lost 7 bases, with 19 bases spanning the gap. The CDR3 protein is CASSPPGAGSQPQHF. CDR3 nucleotide sequence: TGTGCCAGCAGCCCTCCGGGTGCAGGGAGCCAGCCCCAGCATTTT.

This clone showed up just once. V is TRBV7-2 and J is TRBJ2-4, with 9 bases identical to TRBD2. The CDR3 contains 15 residues. Germline loops: CDR1 SGHTA, CDR2 FQGNSA. With 4 bases clipped from V and 4 bases from J, the junction kept 5 bases outside the gene matches. In DNA form, the CDR3 reads TGTGCCAGCAGCTCACCGACTAGCGGTAAAAACATTCAGTACTTC. Translated: CASSSPTSGKNIQYF. The full variable domain, rest sourced from reference TRBV7-2 and TRBJ2-4, is GAGVSQSPSNKVTEKGKDVELRCDPISGHTALYWYRQSLGQGLEFLIYFQGNSAPDKSGLPSDRFSAERTGGSVSTLTIQRTQQEDSAVYLCASSSPTSGKNIQYFGAGTRLSVL.

The rearrangement uses TRBV6-1 and TRBJ1-3, with D tentatively TRBD1 (5 bases). This CDR3 has 16 residues. Germline V gene data show CDR1 as MNHNS and CDR2 as SASEGT. The V and J ends lost 0 bases and 3 bases respectively, with 12 bases between them. CDR3 protein: CASSEAGGAGGNTIYF. DNA of the CDR3: TGTGCCAGCAGTGAAGCCGGTGGGGCGGGTGGAAACACCATATATTTT.

V gene TRBV11-2 combines with J gene TRBJ2-5; 8 bases are a match to TRBD2. J gave up 9 bases and V 4 bases, and 16 bases lay outside the gene matches. CDR1 is SGHAT, CDR2 FQNNGV, per germline. The CDR3 covers 16 residues. The CDR3 is CASSSPETSGLLAQYF. Written as DNA, the CDR3 is TGTGCCAGCAGCTCTCCTGAAACTAGCGGCCTCTTGGCCCAGTACTTC.

This rearrangement joins TRBV29-1 to TRBJ1-5; TRBD1 agrees at 9 bases. CDR3 length: 14 amino acids. J was trimmed by 2 bases and V by 6 bases; bases with no gene match: 5. Germline V lookup: CDR1 SQVTM, CDR2 ANQGSEA. The CDR3 sequence: CSVDRGGGNQPQHF. The CDR3 region has the DNA TGCAGCGTCGACAGGGGGGGCGGCAATCAGCCCCAGCATTTT.

The chain carries TRBV5-6 and TRBJ2-2, with 10 bases identical to TRBD1. This CDR3 comprises 16 residues. Trimming removed 2 bases from V and 2 bases from J; junction bases left unmatched: 3. CDR1 is SGHDT, CDR2 YYEEEE, per germline. The CDR3 protein is CASSFRDRGNTGELFF. CDR3 DNA sequence: TGTGCCAGCAGCTTCAGGGACAGGGGTAACACCGGGGAGCTGTTTTTT. Variable domain in full (rest from reference TRBV5-6 and TRBJ2-2): DAGVTQSPTHLIKTRGQQVTLRCSPKSGHDTVSWYQQALGQGPQFIFQYYEEEERQRGNFPDRFSGHQFPNYSSELNVNALLLGDSALYLCASSFRDRGNTGELFFGEGSRLTVL.

The rearrangement joins TRBV7-9 to TRBJ2-3; 7 nucleotides align to TRBD1. J lost 0 bases, V lost 5 bases, and 11 bases had no gene match. From germline, CDR1 is SEHNR and CDR2 FQNEAQ (reference sequence). CDR3 length equals 17 residues. This CDR3 reads CASSPGGWALSTDTQYF. The CDR3 DNA reads as TGTGCCAGCAGCCCAGGGGGTTGGGCCCTTAGCACAGATACGCAGTATTTT.

V gene TRBV9 combines with J gene TRBJ2-7; the D gene could be TRBD1 or TRBD2 (6 bases each). Between the trimmed V and J ends, which lost 4 bases and 5 bases, there was a span of 19 bases. The CDR3 runs to 15 residues. Germline-derived CDR1 and CDR2 are SGDLS and YYNGEE. CDR3 nucleotide sequence: TGTGCCAGCAGCCCGCCGGGGGCCATGGGTAACGAGCAGTACTTC. Translation gives CASSPPGAMGNEQYF.

The V and J genes are TRBV9 and TRBJ2-3; D is perhaps TRBD2 (5 bases). CDR3 length: 14 amino acids. V gave up 3 bases and J gave up 5 bases, with 13 bases separating them. Germline CDR1 SGDLS, CDR2 YYNGEE. The CDR3 coding sequence is TGTGCCAGCAGCGCACGCGGCCGGGGAGATACGCAGTATTTT. Translating it yields CASSARGRGDTQYF.

About this clone itself: A read error may produce the germline difference seen at one junction end. This specimen includes other DNA sequences encoding the same CDR3. V gene TRBV19 combines with J gene TRBJ1-5; D uncertain. Per germline, CDR1 LNHDA and CDR2 SQIVND (reference sequence). The CDR3 covers 14 residues. The CDR3 region is CASSIVVTGQPQHF. The CDR3 region has the DNA TGCGCCAGTAGTATAGTCGTCACGGGTCAGCCCCAGCATTTT.

This rearrangement joins TRBV5-1 to TRBJ1-1; D is possibly TRBD1 (6 bases). Germline lookup yields CDR1 SGHRS and CDR2 YFSETQ. CDR3 size: 13 residues. The V and J ends lost 6 bases and 1 base respectively, with 10 bases between them. CDR3 DNA: TGCGCCAGCAACAGGGCCGAGAACACTGAAGCTTTCTTT. Translation: CASNRAENTEAFF.

The chain combines TRBV5-6 with TRBJ1-2, with D unclear. CDR3 length: 13 amino acids. The germline CDR1 and CDR2 sequences are SGHDT and YYEEEE. V was pared by 1 base and J by 4 bases, with 8 bases between. The CDR3 nucleotides are TGTGCCAGCAGCTTGAACGGAGTCTATGGCTACACCTTC. This translates into CASSLNGVYGYTF.

The chain links TRBV5-1 to TRBJ2-6; no clear D. Per the germline V gene, CDR1 is SGHRS and CDR2 is YFSETQ. V was clipped by 3 bases and J by 2 bases, with 9 bases between them. The CDR3 spans 15 residues. The CDR3 loop reads CASSSSGAGANVLTF. Here the CDR3 DNA reads TGCGCCAGCAGCTCATCAGGAGCTGGGGCCAACGTCCTGACTTTC.

The chain recombines TRBV10-3 with TRBJ1-1; possibly TRBD1 for D (5 bases). The CDR3 is made up of 14 amino acids. V dropped 5 bases and J dropped 1 base, with 11 bases sitting between them. The germline CDR1 and CDR2 sequences are ENHRY and SYGVKD. The CDR3 nucleotides read TGTGCCATCAGTCTTGCGGACAAGAACACTGAAGCTTTCTTT. Protein product: CAISLADKNTEAFF.

The rearrangement joins TRBV5-4 to TRBJ2-7; 7 bases agree with TRBD1. Germline V CDR1 and CDR2: SGHNT, YYREEE (reference sequence). CDR3 length: 13 amino acids. J gave up 3 bases and V 4 bases, and 4 bases lay outside the gene matches. CDR3 bases: TGTGCCAGCAGCAGGGACAGCGGCTACGAGCAGTACTTC. Translation: CASSRDSGYEQYF.

The chain is built from TRBV11-2 and TRBJ2-7; TRBD2 matches 13 bases. The CDR3 spans 15 residues. Germline V lookup: CDR1 SGHAT, CDR2 FQNNGV. The J segment lost 5 bases and the V segment lost 8 bases, leaving 9 bases of the junction unmatched. The CDR3 loop reads CASWGLAGTGDEQYF. Written as DNA, the CDR3 is TGTGCCAGCTGGGGACTAGCGGGAACGGGCGACGAGCAGTACTTC. Using reference TRBV11-2 and TRBJ2-7 for the parts outside the CDR3, the full variable domain is EAGVAQSPRYKIIEKRQSVAFWCNPISGHATLYWYQQILGQGPKLLIQFQNNGVVDDSQLPKDRFSAERLKGVDSTLKIQPAKLEDSAVYLCASWGLAGTGDEQYFGPGTRLTVT.